Listed below are T cell receptor beta chains from one sample, sequenced in a study of blood T cell repertoires in COVID-19. The repertoire was sequenced with immunoSEQ multiplex PCR; TCRdb's copy has only in-frame clones and lacks some. Among just over 300,000 clones listed, 90% were seen once. Material for sequencing was PBMCs or T cells enriched from blood (not recorded which). These receptors were taken from a woman between 18 and 29 years old with acute COVID-19. Each CDR3 is given with its conserved first and last residue.

cdr3_aa v_call
CASSLLAGERTEAFF TRBV5-1
CASGLQGALGYGYTF TRBV28
CASSLGRSGRYGYTF TRBV13
CSVGGRGYTGELFF TRBV29-1
CASSFRTAYGYTF TRBV28
CASGLVSRASGSYEQYF TRBV12-5
CATSDGGDPAKNIQYF TRBV24-1
CASSLGQTYGYTF TRBV28
CASSSADRGLSF TRBV28
CASTSGQASYEQYF TRBV21-1
CASSPFLIAGESNTQYF TRBV11-2
CASSPRRLAGAGGTDTQYF TRBV27
CASRPSANQPQHF TRBV12-3/TRBV12-4
CASSEGKQYF TRBV6-1
CASSWDRGRGAFF TRBV5-1
CATSRGPGLAGPKTYEQYF TRBV15
CASSQRYEGGGDTQYF TRBV3-1/TRBV3-2
CASSLGRGHNSPLHF TRBV5-6
CASSPLTGSRAEAFF TRBV5-1
CAWGTGGKDGYTF TRBV30
CASTSGGDGYTF TRBV2
CASRVSRGRLDLNTEAFF TRBV5-8
CASSQDINSPLHF TRBV3-1/TRBV3-2
CASSDQREADTQYF TRBV9
CASSLSLAGYNEQFF TRBV7-9
CSASDRGHAEQYF TRBV29-1
CASSRVDRRYEQYF TRBV27
CASSFSGDLNQPQHF TRBV7-2
CSLAGQETQYF TRBV20-1
CASSLGQGNLHF TRBV5-6
CASSWGQGETDTQYF TRBV5-1
CASSWTSGTYNEQFF TRBV7-6
CASSHSGKQYF TRBV13